The 15 T cell receptor beta chains below were found in one sample sequenced in a study of cytomegalovirus exposure and HLA in healthy donors. The PCR made use of 60 Vbeta and 13 Jbeta primers. Method: immunoSEQ multiplex PCR; TCRdb's copy keeps in-frame clones and lacks some. Counted here are under 200,000 clones, 60% to 80% occurring once; the ten biggest clones make up roughly an eighth. Sequencing input: PBMCs. Every receptor here comes from a man aged 50-60 years in good health and CMV-seropositive.

The chain uses TRBV7-9 and TRBJ1-2, with 8 bases fitting TRBD1. The CDR3 totals 15 residues. Per germline, CDR1 SEHNR and CDR2 FQNEAQ (reference sequence). The V gene end was trimmed by 0 bases and the J gene end by 5 bases; junction bases not matched to a gene: 5. The CDR3 is CASSLARGQEYGYTF. The CDR3 DNA sequence: TGTGCCAGCAGCTTAGCGCGGGGACAGGAATATGGCTACACCTTC.

This chain links TRBV5-8 with TRBJ1-2, with TRBD1 matching over 10 bases. The CDR3 is made up of 16 amino acids. With 3 bases clipped from V and 6 bases from J, the junction kept 11 bases outside the gene matches. Looked up from germline, CDR1 is SGHTS and CDR2 is YDEGEE. CDR3 bases: TGTGCCAGCAGCTCCCTCCGGACAGGGGGTTTGGATGGCTACACCTTC. Protein sequence: CASSSLRTGGLDGYTF.

The chain uses TRBV7-6 and TRBJ1-4, with unresolved D. V was clipped by 5 bases and J by 0 bases, with 13 bases between them. This CDR3 spans 16 amino acids. CDR1 SGHVS and CDR2 FNYEAQ come from the germline V gene. CDR3 region: CASSSRRTATNEKLFF. The CDR3 DNA is TGTGCCAGCAGCAGTAGACGGACTGCAACTAATGAAAAACTGTTTTTT. The complete variable domain, with remaining parts taken from reference TRBV7-6 and TRBJ1-4, reads GAGVSQSPRYKVTKRGQDVALRCDPISGHVSLYWYRQALGQGPEFLTYFNYEAQQDKSGLPNDRFSAERPEGSISTLTIQRTEQRDSAMYRCASSSRRTATNEKLFFGSGTQLSVL.

The CDR3 sequence is CASSPAGANTGELFF. Written as DNA, the CDR3 is TGTGCCAGCTCACCCGCAGGGGCAAACACCGGGGAGCTGTTTTTT. The J gene is TRBJ2-2, the V gene TRBV18; TRBD1 is a possible D gene (6 bases). The germline V and J ends were trimmed by 3 bases and 2 bases, with 10 bases remaining between them. Germline assignment: CDR1 KGHSH and CDR2 LQKENI. The CDR3 consists of 15 residues.

This chain uses TRBV28 with TRBJ1-5; D possibly corresponds to TRBD1 (5 bases). The CDR3 is 18 amino acids. V was pared by 5 bases and J by 0 bases, with 20 bases between. CDR1 is MDHEN, CDR2 SYDVKM, per germline. The CDR3 nucleotides are TGTGCCAGCAGTCCCCCGGGTGGGGGAGGATATAGCAATCAGCCCCAGCATTTT. Residues: CASSPPGGGGYSNQPQHF.

The chain is built from TRBV12-5 and TRBJ2-7; 10 bases fit TRBD2. Germline V lookup: CDR1 LGHNT, CDR2 FRNRAP. V gave up 7 bases and J gave up 1 base; unmatched junction bases: 10. The CDR3 has 16 residues. In nucleotides, the CDR3 is TGTGCTAGTGCCATCACCGGGACTAGCGAATCCTACGAGCAGTACTTC. Translating gives CASAITGTSESYEQYF.

This clone was detected only once. V and J are TRBV6-5 and TRBJ1-5; TRBD1 agrees at 7 bases. The CDR3 loop spans 15 amino acids. Looked up from germline, CDR1 is MNHEY and CDR2 is SVGAGI. The trim removed 6 bases at V and 0 bases at J, leaving 5 bases unmatched. The CDR3 bases are TGTGCCAGCAGACCCCGGACAGGTAGCAATCAGCCCCAGCATTTT. Its translation: CASRPRTGSNQPQHF.

The rearrangement joins TRBV28 to TRBJ2-5, with D tentatively TRBD2 (5 bases). The germline V gene has CDR1 MDHEN and CDR2 SYDVKM. The CDR3 spans 17 residues. Trimming left V 6 bases short and J 5 bases short, with 25 bases between. The chain's CDR3 is CASSIPGSLIPSETQYF. CDR3 DNA: TGTGCCAGCAGCATACCGGGAAGCCTAATTCCCTCGGAGACCCAGTACTTC.

The chain is built from TRBV2 and TRBJ1-4, with TRBD1 matching 10 bases. The CDR3 extends over 15 amino acids. Germline V lookup: CDR1 SNHLY, CDR2 FYNNEI. V was clipped by 6 bases and J by 7 bases; unmatched bases: 8. Here the CDR3 DNA reads TGTGCCAGCAGAGACCAGACAGGGGGCGGTGAAAAACTGTTTTTT. Its protein is CASRDQTGGGEKLFF.

This chain links TRBV10-1 with TRBJ2-1; D is undetermined. This CDR3 has 11 residues. CDR1 and CDR2 from the germline V gene are WNHNN and SYGVQD (reference sequence). The germline V and J ends were trimmed by 3 bases and 9 bases, with 6 bases remaining between them. CDR3 loop: CASSECGEQFF. The CDR3 DNA sequence: TGCGCCAGCAGTGAATGCGGTGAGCAGTTCTTC.

The V gene is TRBV4-1, the J gene TRBJ2-2, with D possibly matching TRBD1 (5 bases). Looked up from germline, CDR1 is MGHRA and CDR2 is YSYEKL. CDR3 length equals 15 residues. V lost 1 base and J 2 bases, leaving 8 bases between the germline ends. CDR3 DNA: TGCGCCAGCAGCCAAGGCGACAGTAACACCGGGGAGCTGTTTTTT. Protein sequence: CASSQGDSNTGELFF.

The rearrangement uses TRBV5-8 and TRBJ1-5; D possibly corresponds to TRBD1 (6 bases). The CDR3 is 16 amino acids. Trimming shortened V by 4 bases and J by 5 bases, and 19 bases separated the two germline ends. CDR1 and CDR2 (germline): SGHTS, YDEGEE. Here the CDR3 DNA reads TGTGCCAGCAGCCCCGGGGACATCGGGGGGGATCAGCCCCAGCATTTT. Amino acid sequence: CASSPGDIGGDQPQHF.

The chain employs TRBV14 and TRBJ1-1; tentatively, D is TRBD1 (5 bases). The V end lost 0 bases, the J end lost 2 bases, and 16 bases lay between the germline ends. This CDR3 is built from 17 residues. Germline CDR1 and CDR2: SGHDN and FVKESK. Here the CDR3 DNA reads TGTGCCAGCAGCCAAGAACTGGGGGGAATCCTTAACACTGAAGCTTTCTTT. Amino acids: CASSQELGGILNTEAFF. The entire variable domain, with the rest obtained from reference TRBV14 and TRBJ1-1, is as follows: EAGVTQFPSHSVIEKGQTVTLRCDPISGHDNLYWYRRVMGKEIKFLLHFVKESKQDESGMPNNRFLAERTGGTYSTLKVQPAELEDSGVYFCASSQELGGILNTEAFFGQGTRLTVV.

The chain employs TRBV6-1 and TRBJ2-1; weak D call: TRBD2 (6 bases). Trimming pared 2 bases from V and 2 bases from J, leaving 10 bases between. The germline CDR1 and CDR2 sequences are MNHNS and SASEGT. The CDR3 sequence is 15 residues long. The CDR3 DNA is TGTGCCAGCAGTGAACGAGGGGAGGCCTACAATGAGCAGTTCTTC. The encoded protein is CASSERGEAYNEQFF.

The chain's CDR3 is CASSLYIAGELFF. The CDR3 DNA reads TGTGCCAGCAGTTTATATATTGCCGGGGAGCTGTTTTTT. The chain uses TRBV27 and TRBJ2-2; D not certain. Per germline, CDR1 MNHEY and CDR2 SMNVEV (reference sequence). This CDR3 spans 13 amino acids. Trimming stripped 1 base from V and 6 bases from J, with 6 bases between.